The 32 T cell receptor beta chains below all came from one sample that was sequenced in a study of identical twins. MiXCR, applied by TCRdb to the 5' RACE reads, yields one record per CDR3 protein. The sample has about 700,000 distinct CDR3 sequences, less than 10% seen once. These data were also reused for a study on yellow fever vaccine responses in identical twins.

The sample was PBMCs. Receptor source: a woman between 18 and 29 years old in good health.

This clonotype was seen a few times. For the CDR3, the DNA is TGTGCCACCAGCAGGCGCAGGGGTAGGGTTGTTGAGCAGTACTTC. This translates into CATSRRRGRVVEQYF. V and J are TRBV15 and TRBJ2-7; D might be TRBD1 (6 bases). Per the germline V gene, CDR1 is LNHNV and CDR2 is YYDKDF (reference sequence). The CDR3 is 15 amino acids. Trimming pared 3 bases from V and 7 bases from J, leaving 19 bases between.

This clonotype was seen more than once but under ten times. This chain connects TRBV7-2 to TRBJ2-7; 9 bases fit TRBD1. CDR1 is SGHTA, CDR2 FQGNSA, per germline. The CDR3 contains 13 residues. V lost 5 bases, J lost 8 bases, and 7 bases stayed unmatched. The CDR3: CASSLRDRVKQYF. As DNA, the CDR3 is TGTGCCAGCAGCCTCCGGGACAGGGTCAAGCAGTACTTC.

This clonotype was observed a few times. The V gene is TRBV7-9, the J gene TRBJ2-1; D is perhaps TRBD2 (5 bases). CDR1 and CDR2 from the germline V gene are SEHNR and FQNEAQ (reference sequence). Trimming removed 4 bases at V and 0 bases at J, with 13 bases between. The CDR3 extends over 16 amino acids. The CDR3 is CASSSKAVSSYNEQFF. The CDR3 DNA follows: TGTGCCAGCAGCTCCAAAGCGGTAAGCTCCTACAATGAGCAGTTCTTC.

This rearrangement joins TRBV30 to TRBJ2-7; 7 positions match TRBD1. CDR3 length: 12 amino acids. The germline gives CDR1 GTSNPN, CDR2 SVGIG (reference sequence). The V and J ends lost 5 bases and 8 bases, in that order; junction bases with no gene match: 9. Here the CDR3 reads CAWGSGTDKQYF. CDR3 coding DNA: TGTGCCTGGGGTTCTGGGACAGACAAGCAGTACTTC.

In its sample, this clonotype was seen a few times. The V gene is TRBV28, the J gene TRBJ1-1; D is unresolved. V was cut by 5 bases and J by 3 bases, with 19 bases left in between. The CDR3 consists of 16 residues. Germline loops: CDR1 MDHEN, CDR2 SYDVKM. For the CDR3, the DNA is TGTGCCAGCAGTCCAGGACGTACTAGTCAGGACACTGAAGCTTTCTTT. Its protein is CASSPGRTSQDTEAFF.

In its sample, this clonotype was seen a few times. Here the CDR3 reads CSVAVFGGYEQYF. The CDR3 region has the DNA TGCAGCGTTGCTGTTTTTGGGGGCTACGAGCAGTACTTC. The chain combines TRBV29-1 with TRBJ2-7; TRBD1 or TRBD2 may be the D gene (5 bases each). Germline values: CDR1 SQVTM, CDR2 ANQGSEA. Trimming removed 4 bases at V and 3 bases at J, with 13 bases between. The CDR3 spans 13 residues.

This clonotype was counted a few times. The chain uses TRBV10-3 and TRBJ2-7, with D tentatively TRBD1 or TRBD2 (5 bases each). The V and J ends lost 10 bases and 5 bases respectively, with 12 bases between them. The CDR3 is 11 residues long. Germline V gives CDR1 ENHRY, CDR2 SYGVKD. The DNA for the CDR3 is TGTGCCACCACGGGGCTTGACGAGCAGTACTTC. This translates into CATTGLDEQYF.

In its sample, this clonotype was seen many times. This chain uses TRBV18 with TRBJ2-3, with 10 bases that match TRBD2. J gave up 0 bases and V 2 bases, and 11 bases lay outside the gene matches. Germline assignment: CDR1 KGHSH and CDR2 LQKENI. This CDR3 contains 19 residues. The CDR3 reads CASSPLASGGPQSTDTQYF. In DNA, the CDR3 is TGTGCCAGCTCACCATTGGCTAGCGGGGGTCCACAAAGCACAGATACGCAGTATTTT.

In its sample, this clonotype was seen many times. The chain couples TRBV12-5 to TRBJ2-1; TRBD1 matches at 8 bases. This CDR3 has 17 amino acids. Trimming removed 1 base from V and 3 bases from J; junction bases left unmatched: 8. Germline V gene data show CDR1 as LGHNT and CDR2 as FRNRAP. This CDR3 reads CASGLATGTGLYNEQFF. The CDR3 nucleotides read TGTGCTAGTGGTTTGGCTACCGGGACAGGTCTCTACAATGAGCAGTTCTTC. Based on the CDR3 plus reference TRBV12-5 and TRBJ2-1, the full variable domain is DARVTQTPRHKVTEMGQEVTMRCQPILGHNTVFWYRQTMMQGLELLAYFRNRAPLDDSGMPKDRFSAEMPDATLATLKIQPSEPRDSAVYFCASGLATGTGLYNEQFFGPGTRLTVL.

This clonotype was observed a handful of times. The V gene is TRBV11-2, the J gene TRBJ2-7, with 9 bases matching TRBD1. CDR3 length: 17 residues. Unmatched junction bases numbered 12, after V lost 1 base and J lost 5 bases. Germline CDR1 is SGHAT and CDR2 is FQNNGV. The CDR3 nucleotides read TGTGCCAGCAGCTTAGGCCTCTTTGGACAGGGGATAGACGAGCAGTACTTC. Translated, it gives CASSLGLFGQGIDEQYF.

This chain connects TRBV6-1 to TRBJ1-1; weak D call: TRBD1 (5 bases). CDR3 length: 14 amino acids. Germline V CDR1 and CDR2: MNHNS, SASEGT. The V end lost 8 bases, the J end lost 0 bases, and 13 bases lay between the germline ends. The CDR3 DNA reads as TGTGCCAGCGGGGCGGGGTCCATGAACACTGAAGCTTTCTTT. It translates to CASGAGSMNTEAFF.

The chain recombines TRBV11-2 with TRBJ2-7, with unresolved D. The germline gives CDR1 SGHAT, CDR2 FQNNGV. CDR3 size: 14 residues. The germline V and J ends were trimmed by 2 bases and 6 bases, with 14 bases remaining between them. The CDR3 loop is CASSLSPAFLEQYF. The CDR3 DNA is TGTGCCAGCAGCTTATCGCCAGCATTCCTCGAGCAGTACTTC.

This clonotype occurred a few times. The V gene is TRBV7-9, the J gene TRBJ1-2; 7 bases are shared with TRBD1. Germline assignment: CDR1 SEHNR and CDR2 FQNEAQ (reference sequence). Trimming at V came to 4 bases and at J to 6 bases, leaving 11 bases not matched to a gene. The CDR3 has 15 amino acids. The DNA for the CDR3 is TGTGCCAGCAGCTCGACAGGGCCGGGCCCAAATGGCTACACCTTC. Translation: CASSSTGPGPNGYTF.

This chain connects TRBV7-6 to TRBJ2-1; D is uncertain. The CDR3 is 14 residues long. V gave up 0 bases and J gave up 7 bases, with 10 bases separating them. CDR1 and CDR2 from the germline V gene are SGHVS and FNYEAQ. The CDR3 nucleotides are TGTGCCAGCAGCTTAGCGCTTCTGGGAAATGAGCAGTTCTTC. Translating gives CASSLALLGNEQFF.

This chain connects TRBV5-1 to TRBJ1-1; 7 nucleotides line up with TRBD1. CDR1 is SGHRS, CDR2 YFSETQ, per germline. The CDR3 sequence is 16 residues long. V lost 4 bases to trimming and J lost 2 bases; unmatched junction nucleotides: 11. The CDR3 region is CASSQPSDRINTEAFF. The CDR3 nucleotides read TGCGCCAGCAGCCAACCCTCGGACAGGATCAACACTGAAGCTTTCTTT.

This clonotype was observed a handful of times. V is TRBV7-6 and J is TRBJ2-3, with D possibly being TRBD1 (6 bases). Germline V gene sequence: CDR1 SGHVS, CDR2 FNYEAQ. The CDR3 consists of 14 residues. V dropped 0 bases and J dropped 5 bases, with 9 bases sitting between them. CDR3 nucleotide sequence: TGTGCCAGCAGCTTAGCGGGACATGGAGATACGCAGTATTTT. Translated: CASSLAGHGDTQYF.

This clonotype was counted a few times. The rearrangement joins TRBV27 to TRBJ2-7, with D unresolved. Germline loops: CDR1 MNHEY, CDR2 SMNVEV (reference sequence). The V gene lost 0 bases and the J gene lost 3 bases, with 15 bases spanning the gap. The CDR3 loop spans 16 amino acids. The CDR3, as DNA: TGTGCCAGCAGTTTATCAGCGAACAAACTCCTCTACGAGCAGTACTTC. It encodes CASSLSANKLLYEQYF.

This chain joins TRBV20-1 and TRBJ2-5, with no clear D. Germline V CDR1 and CDR2: DFQATT, SNEGSKA (reference sequence). V was shortened by 0 bases and J by 1 base, with 9 bases between the two germline ends. This CDR3 has 14 amino acids. The DNA of the CDR3 is TGCAGTGCTAGAGAACTCAGATCCCAAGAGACCCAGTACTTC. Translated, it gives CSARELRSQETQYF.

This clonotype was seen ten or more times. The CDR3 loop reads CASSLGQGSGYTF. In DNA, the CDR3 is TGTGCCAGCAGCTTAGGGCAGGGTTCCGGCTACACCTTC. The chain joins TRBV11-2 to TRBJ1-2; the D gene is possibly TRBD1 (5 bases). Looked up from germline, CDR1 is SGHAT and CDR2 is FQNNGV. The ends were cut back, 1 base at V and 8 bases at J, with 11 bases in the middle. The CDR3 loop spans 13 amino acids.

The sample holds a few counts of this clonotype. J is TRBJ2-5 and V is TRBV3-1; 10 positions agree with TRBD2. CDR1 is LGHDT and CDR2 is YNNKEL in the germline V gene (reference sequence). The CDR3 is 20 amino acids. J lost 0 bases, V lost 2 bases, and 15 bases had no gene match. The CDR3 DNA follows: TGTGCCAGCAGCCAATTTCTCCTTGGACTAGCGGAAGTATACCAAGAGACCCAGTACTTC. Protein sequence: CASSQFLLGLAEVYQETQYF.

This clonotype was detected a few times. The chain combines TRBV7-9 with TRBJ2-2, with 11 nucleotides matching TRBD2. The V gene end was trimmed by 10 bases and the J gene end by 5 bases; junction bases not matched to a gene: 6. This CDR3 is built from 14 residues. Germline V gene lookup returns CDR1 SEHNR and CDR2 FQNEAQ (reference sequence). CDR3 sequence reads: CATYPSGGTGELFF. The CDR3 nucleotides read TGTGCCACCTATCCTAGCGGGGGGACCGGGGAGCTGTTTTTT.

In this sample, this clonotype turned up a few times. The rearrangement links TRBV5-5 to TRBJ2-1; TRBD2 might be the D (5 bases). Germline V gene sequence: CDR1 SGHKS, CDR2 YYEKEE (reference sequence). The V end was cut by 0 bases, the J end by 5 bases, with 12 bases between. The CDR3 contains 15 residues. The CDR3 DNA is TGTGCCAGCAGCTTGGCCCGGACCGGGAACAATGAGCAGTTCTTC. This encodes CASSLARTGNNEQFF.

This clonotype was seen a handful of times. V and J are TRBV20-1 and TRBJ2-5, with D maybe TRBD1 (5 bases). The CDR3 loop spans 16 amino acids. Trimming took off 0 bases at V and 2 bases at J, with 16 bases between the two ends. The germline V gene has CDR1 DFQATT and CDR2 SNEGSKA (reference sequence). This chain's CDR3 is CSARDYEGQQQETQYF. CDR3 nucleotide sequence: TGCAGTGCTAGAGATTATGAAGGACAACAACAAGAGACCCAGTACTTC.

Only a few counts were recorded for this clonotype. The V and J genes are TRBV20-1 and TRBJ2-7; D is perhaps TRBD1 (6 bases). Germline CDR1 DFQATT, CDR2 SNEGSKA (reference sequence). V shed 4 bases and J shed 6 bases, with 22 bases lying between them. This CDR3 comprises 15 residues. DNA of the CDR3: TGCAGTGCTACTCTGACAGGCCTTCCCACTGGCGAGCAGTACTTC. Translated, it gives CSATLTGLPTGEQYF.

The table lists this clonotype with many counts. The V gene is TRBV12-3 or TRBV12-4, the J gene TRBJ1-1; D ambiguous. V dropped 6 bases and J dropped 3 bases, with 5 bases sitting between them. The CDR3 totals 11 residues. The CDR3 region is CASRPYTEAFF. The CDR3 DNA reads as TGTGCCAGCAGGCCTTACACTGAAGCTTTCTTT.

This clonotype occurred a few times. The chain links TRBV25-1 to TRBJ2-7, with TRBD1 matching 9 bases. Unmatched junction bases numbered 9, after V lost 2 bases and J lost 4 bases. This CDR3 has 16 amino acids. Germline V gene data show CDR1 as MGHDK and CDR2 as SYGVNS. CDR3 DNA: TGTGCCAGCAGTGAAGGCCCCGGGACAGGGCGATACGAGCAGTACTTC. It codes for CASSEGPGTGRYEQYF.

This clonotype was detected ten times or more. The chain carries TRBV10-3 and TRBJ2-2, with 8 bases aligning to TRBD2. Germline V gene sequence: CDR1 ENHRY, CDR2 SYGVKD. J lost 3 bases, V lost 4 bases, and 10 bases had no gene match. The CDR3 spans 17 residues. CDR3 loop: CAISVTIGRAHTGELFF. DNA of the CDR3: TGTGCCATCAGTGTTACGATCGGGAGGGCCCACACCGGGGAGCTGTTTTTT.

This clonotype was seen more than once but under ten times. The V and J genes are TRBV5-1 and TRBJ2-3; possible D gene TRBD1, 6 bases. CDR1 and CDR2 (germline): SGHRS, YFSETQ. CDR3 size: 16 residues. The V end was cut by 0 bases, the J end by 5 bases, with 16 bases between. The CDR3 here is CASSLGQGTIGDTQYF. The CDR3, as DNA: TGCGCCAGCAGCTTGGGTCAGGGGACCATCGGAGATACGCAGTATTTT. Full variable domain (missing parts from reference TRBV5-1 and TRBJ2-3): KAGVTQTPRYLIKTRGQQVTLSCSPISGHRSVSWYQQTPGQGLQFLFEYFSETQRNKGNFPGRFSGRQFSNSRSEMNVSTLELGDSALYLCASSLGQGTIGDTQYFGPGTRLTVL.

This clonotype has just a few counts. This chain links TRBV5-1 with TRBJ2-1; no definite D call. Germline CDR1 reads SGHRS; CDR2 reads YFSETQ. This CDR3 is 15 amino acids long. Trimming shortened V by 3 bases and J by 0 bases, and 10 bases separated the two germline ends. This chain's CDR3 is CASSSRESSYNEQFF. CDR3 sequence (DNA): TGCGCCAGCAGCTCAAGGGAAAGCTCCTACAATGAGCAGTTCTTC.

This clonotype has a handful of counts. This rearrangement joins TRBV25-1 to TRBJ2-3; tentatively, D is TRBD1 or TRBD2 (5 bases each). CDR1 and CDR2 (germline): MGHDK, SYGVNS. The ends were cut back, 2 bases at V and 6 bases at J, with 12 bases in the middle. This CDR3 region has 14 residues. CDR3 nucleotides: TGTGCCAGCAGTGAACCGGGACCTCGGGATACGCAGTATTTT. It yields the protein CASSEPGPRDTQYF.

This chain uses TRBV29-1 with TRBJ1-2, with D unresolved. The CDR3 runs to 13 residues. V shed 2 bases and J shed 1 base, with 8 bases lying between them. Germline values: CDR1 SQVTM, CDR2 ANQGSEA. The CDR3 is CSVERWGNYGYTF. The CDR3 bases are TGCAGCGTTGAACGGTGGGGTAACTATGGCTACACCTTC.

A few counts support this clonotype. The chain carries TRBV6-1 and TRBJ2-3; possibly TRBD2 for D (6 bases). Germline lookup yields CDR1 MNHNS and CDR2 SASEGT. The V gene lost 5 bases and the J gene lost 1 base, with 13 bases spanning the gap. CDR3 length: 15 residues. This chain's CDR3 is CASSRTWGGTDTQYF. Here the CDR3 DNA reads TGTGCCAGCAGTCGGACTTGGGGGGGCACAGATACGCAGTATTTT.